The 4 T cell receptor beta chains in this list originate from one sample, sequenced in a study of T cell responses to AZD1222 COVID-19 vaccine. Assay: immunoSEQ multiplex PCR; the TCRdb copy retains only in-frame clones and omits some. The repertoire holds 150,000 or so clones, more than 85% seen once, with around 4% in the top ten. The sequenced sample was peripheral blood, obtained on day 0 of AZD1222 vaccination. The receptors stem from an adult in good health.

CDR3 loop: CASSTLSGQGQSYGYTF. CDR3 in DNA: TGTGCCAGTAGTACCCTCTCGGGCCAGGGACAGAGCTATGGCTACACCTTC. The chain carries TRBV19 and TRBJ1-2; TRBD1 agrees at 7 bases. The V gene end was trimmed by 4 bases and the J gene end by 4 bases; junction bases not matched to a gene: 15. This CDR3 has 17 residues. CDR1 is LNHDA and CDR2 is SQIVND in the germline V gene (reference sequence).

The chain uses TRBV7-2 and TRBJ2-5; weak D call: TRBD1 (6 bases). Germline V gene data show CDR1 as SGHTA and CDR2 as FQGNSA. V dropped 5 bases and J dropped 1 base, with 14 bases sitting between them. This CDR3 is built from 15 residues. The CDR3 nucleotides read TGTGCCAGCAGCCTAAAGGGACACCTCCAAGAGACCCAGTACTTC. Translating it yields CASSLKGHLQETQYF.

This chain connects TRBV6-5 to TRBJ2-7, with a possible D match to TRBD1 (6 bases). CDR3 size: 14 residues. Germline V gene lookup returns CDR1 MNHEY and CDR2 SVGAGI. V lost 8 bases, J lost 0 bases, and 14 bases lay in between. The chain's CDR3 is CASSWMGASYEQYF. CDR3 in DNA: TGTGCCAGCTCCTGGATGGGGGCCTCCTACGAGCAGTACTTC.

The chain combines TRBV2 with TRBJ1-3; D ambiguous. From germline, CDR1 is SNHLY and CDR2 FYNNEI. The CDR3 contains 14 residues. V shed 5 bases and J shed 4 bases, with 12 bases lying between them. The CDR3 DNA is TGTGCCAGCAGTCCCCAATACTCAGGAAACACCATATATTTT. Its translation: CASSPQYSGNTIYF.